The 10 T cell receptor beta chains below all came from one sample that was sequenced in a study of blood T cells in healthy people across ages. A sample-barcoded 5' primer and a J-beta primer mix were used in a second PCR of about 7 to 11 cycles. TCRdb ran MiXCR on the 5' RACE reads and lists one entry per CDR3 protein. There are about 1 million distinct CDR3 sequences in the sample; 40% to 50% occur only once, and approximately 17% lies in the top ten. Material: blood. The source is a woman in her fifties or sixties in good health.

The chain employs TRBV10-3 and TRBJ1-2; D gene uncertain. Germline V gene sequence: CDR1 ENHRY, CDR2 SYGVKD. This CDR3 has 14 amino acids. V was pared by 4 bases and J by 2 bases, with 11 bases between. In DNA form, the CDR3 reads TGTGCCATCAGTGTCGGCACTCTGAACTATGGCTACACCTTC. Translated, it gives CAISVGTLNYGYTF.

J is TRBJ2-5 and V is TRBV5-1; TRBD2 matches 9 bases. Germline assignment: CDR1 SGHRS and CDR2 YFSETQ. The CDR3 runs to 14 residues. The V and J ends lost 6 bases and 5 bases, in that order; junction bases with no gene match: 8. The CDR3 DNA reads TGCGCCAGCAATCAAAAAGCGGGAGGTGAGACCCAGTACTTC. It codes for CASNQKAGGETQYF.

The chain is built from TRBV7-6 and TRBJ2-5; weak D call: TRBD2 (6 bases). V gave up 1 base and J gave up 4 bases, with 13 bases separating them. The CDR3 is 15 residues long. Per the germline V gene, CDR1 is SGHVS and CDR2 is FNYEAQ. The DNA for the CDR3 is TGTGCCAGCAGCTTAGAGACGGGACTCGGAGAGACCCAGTACTTC. It codes for CASSLETGLGETQYF.

The chain employs TRBV7-3 and TRBJ2-3; tentative D call: TRBD2 (6 bases). CDR3 length equals 13 residues. V gave up 5 bases and J gave up 2 bases, with 8 bases separating them. The germline gives CDR1 SGHTA, CDR2 FQGTGA. CDR3 loop: CASSGGNTDTQYF. Written as DNA, the CDR3 is TGTGCCAGCAGCGGCGGGAACACAGATACGCAGTATTTT.

The rearrangement joins TRBV15 to TRBJ2-1; 11 bases agree with TRBD2. The CDR3 is 20 residues long. The germline V gene encodes CDR1 LNHNV and CDR2 YYDKDF (reference sequence). Trimming at V came to 0 bases and at J to 5 bases, leaving 15 bases not matched to a gene. CDR3 nucleotides: TGTGCCACCAGCAGAGATCTTCGTAGCGGGAGGGCCATTCCTAACAATGAGCAGTTCTTC. Translation gives CATSRDLRSGRAIPNNEQFF.

V and J are TRBV25-1 and TRBJ1-1; D unclear. V lost 6 bases, J lost 5 bases, and 10 bases lay in between. Looked up from germline, CDR1 is MGHDK and CDR2 is SYGVNS. This CDR3 spans 12 amino acids. CDR3 protein: CASRGLRTEAFF. CDR3 DNA: TGTGCCAGCAGGGGATTAAGGACTGAAGCTTTCTTT.

The table lists this clonotype with a few counts. The chain uses TRBV5-1 and TRBJ2-5; 7 nucleotides align to TRBD1. V shed 2 bases, J shed 5 bases, and the junction held 9 bases outside the gene matches. The CDR3 consists of 15 residues. Germline V gene lookup returns CDR1 SGHRS and CDR2 YFSETQ. The CDR3 DNA reads as TGCGCCAGCAGCTTAGGCGGAACCAGGGGGGAGACCCAGTACTTC. Its protein is CASSLGGTRGETQYF. The variable domain in full, completed from reference TRBV5-1 and TRBJ2-5, reads KAGVTQTPRYLIKTRGQQVTLSCSPISGHRSVSWYQQTPGQGLQFLFEYFSETQRNKGNFPGRFSGRQFSNSRSEMNVSTLELGDSALYLCASSLGGTRGETQYFGPGTRLLVL.

The chain combines TRBV5-1 with TRBJ2-5; a weak D match, TRBD2 (5 bases). This CDR3 comprises 19 residues. V lost 2 bases, J lost 11 bases, and 34 bases lay in between. Germline-derived CDR1 and CDR2 are SGHRS and YFSETQ. The CDR3 loop is CASSFGLRRTKSRYNEQYF. The CDR3, as DNA: TGCGCCAGCAGCTTTGGACTCCGGCGCACTAAATCGAGATACAATGAGCAGTACTTC.

This chain joins TRBV29-1 and TRBJ2-7, with D uncertain. In germline, CDR1 is SQVTM, CDR2 ANQGSEA. The CDR3 is 12 amino acids. Trimming took off 6 bases at V and 7 bases at J, with 16 bases between the two ends. CDR3 protein: CSVPTHYNEQYF. Written as DNA, the CDR3 is TGCAGCGTCCCGACCCACTACAATGAGCAGTACTTC.

A remark on this clonotype: Possible read error: a much larger clone is one base away. The chain joins TRBV20-1 to TRBJ2-1, with 11 bases that match TRBD2. The J call is uncertain, as TRBJ2-7 better fits the DNA end. Looked up from germline, CDR1 is DFQATT and CDR2 is SNEGSKA (reference sequence). This CDR3 spans 15 amino acids. The CDR3 is CSAGNSGRASNEQYF. CDR3 nucleotide sequence: TGCAGTGCTGGAAATAGCGGGAGGGCCAGCAATGAGCAGTACTTC.